This TCR beta chain stems from a study of B cell selection in AIRE deficiency. CD4+CD127+ cells were sorted as the conventional CD4 T cells. Original processing notes: Pooled conventional T cells gave about 1x10^5 patient and around 1.3x10^5 donor TCRbeta sequences. This table comes from immunoSEQ multiplex PCR, and its TCRdb copy is limited to in-frame clones, with some not included. V, J and clone size are taken as reported in that table, and D and trimming were inferred from the DNA itself. This sample has tens of thousands of clones, with roughly 97% found just once. Per the germline V gene, CDR1 is SNHLY and CDR2 is FYNNEI. There are 15 residues in the CDR3. V dropped 7 bases and J dropped 8 bases, with 20 bases sitting between them.

Sequenced input: conventional CD4+ T cells sorted from PBMCs. The clonotype originates from a human donor with AIRE deficiency. The chain links TRBV2 to TRBJ1-4, with D tentatively TRBD1 (6 bases). The CDR3 region is CASNPEAGVGEKLFF. The CDR3 DNA reads as TGTGCCAGCAATCCCGAAGCAGGGGTTGGGGAAAAACTGTTTTTT.